This T cell receptor beta chain was captured in a study of cytomegalovirus exposure and HLA in healthy donors. With respect to this clone: Germline and junction disagree at one end, which may indicate a read error.

The length of the CDR3 is 13 residues. The germline V gene encodes CDR1 SEHNR and CDR2 FQNEAQ (reference sequence). The PCR used 60 Vbeta and 13 Jbeta primers. Profiled with immunoSEQ multiplex PCR; TCRdb holds only in-frame clones, not every one. The table lists over 150,000 clones, about four fifths of them singletons. The receptor's source is a man aged 25-45 years in good health and CMV-seronegative. Source material: PBMCs. The chain joins TRBV7-9 to TRBJ1-2; 7 nucleotides line up with TRBD1. Written as DNA, the CDR3 is TGTTCCAGCAGCCCGTCAGGGGGTACGGGCTACACCTTC. Its translation is CSSSPSGGTGYTF.